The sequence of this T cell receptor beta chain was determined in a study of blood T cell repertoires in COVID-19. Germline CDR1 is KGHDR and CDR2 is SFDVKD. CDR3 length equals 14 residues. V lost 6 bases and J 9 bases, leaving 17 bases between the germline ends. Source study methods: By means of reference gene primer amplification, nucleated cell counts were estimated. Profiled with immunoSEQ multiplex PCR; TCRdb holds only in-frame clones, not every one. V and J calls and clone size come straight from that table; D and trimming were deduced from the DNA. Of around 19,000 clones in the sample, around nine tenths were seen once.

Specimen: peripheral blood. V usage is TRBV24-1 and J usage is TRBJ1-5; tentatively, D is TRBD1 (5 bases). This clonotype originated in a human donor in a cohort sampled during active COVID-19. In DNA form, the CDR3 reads TGTGCCACCAGTCCCGGGGGGACGAATACGCCCCAGCATTTT. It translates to CATSPGGTNTPQHF.